Below are 21 T cell receptor beta chains sequenced from a single sample in a study of T cell responses to AZD1222 COVID-19 vaccine. Assay: immunoSEQ multiplex PCR; the TCRdb copy retains only in-frame clones and omits some. The repertoire has over 150,000 clones, roughly 93% of them found once; the top ten carry roughly 1%. The source was peripheral blood, collected 28 days after the second dose of the MenACWY control vaccine. Receptors originate from an adult who received the MenACWY meningococcal vaccine as a control.

V gene TRBV2 combines with J gene TRBJ1-1, with no clear D. Trimming shortened V by 6 bases and J by 2 bases, and 13 bases separated the two germline ends. The CDR3 totals 14 residues. The germline V gene has CDR1 SNHLY and CDR2 FYNNEI. CDR3 in DNA: TGTGCCAGCAGCTTTAACGGCGCCAACACTGAAGCTTTCTTT. The encoded protein is CASSFNGANTEAFF.

This chain joins TRBV5-1 and TRBJ2-2, with D uncertain. This CDR3 has 13 residues. V gave up 4 bases and J gave up 5 bases, with 9 bases separating them. Germline CDR1 and CDR2: SGHRS and YFSETQ. The chain's CDR3 is CASSPGYTGELFF. The DNA of the CDR3 is TGCGCCAGCAGCCCGGGCTATACCGGGGAGCTGTTTTTT.

The J gene is TRBJ1-5, the V gene TRBV6-5; a weak D match, TRBD1 (5 bases). The CDR3 contains 15 residues. V was shortened by 6 bases and J by 3 bases, with 15 bases between the two germline ends. From germline, CDR1 is MNHEY and CDR2 SVGAGI. The CDR3 region is CASSRGVGDNQPQHF. CDR3 bases: TGTGCCAGCAGCCGAGGGGTAGGGGACAATCAGCCCCAGCATTTT.

V is TRBV12-1 and J is TRBJ1-5; the listed D gene, TRBD1, was not tested against the DNA. TRBV12-1 is given as a pseudogene. This CDR3 spans 19 amino acids. The CDR3 is CASSAEGRDRVYSNQPQHF. The CDR3 DNA is TGTGCCAGCAGCGCTGAGGGTCGGGACAGGGTCTATAGCAATCAGCCCCAGCATTTT.

V usage is TRBV2 and J usage is TRBJ1-1; 7 bases line up with TRBD1. Germline trimming cut 6 bases from V and 1 base from J; bases unmatched to any gene: 5. This CDR3 has 14 amino acids. Per germline, CDR1 SNHLY and CDR2 FYNNEI. CDR3 coding DNA: TGTGCCAGCAGACAGGGACAGCCGAACACTGAAGCTTTCTTT. It translates to CASRQGQPNTEAFF.

The rearrangement links TRBV6-5 to TRBJ1-2; D is perhaps TRBD1 (5 bases). V gave up 10 bases and J gave up 8 bases, with 17 bases separating them. Looked up from germline, CDR1 is MNHEY and CDR2 is SVGAGI. This CDR3 contains 12 residues. DNA of the CDR3: TGTGCCACCAGGAAGTCGGGGGGGGGCTACACCTTC. Translating gives CATRKSGGGYTF.

The rearrangement uses TRBV5-1 and TRBJ2-3; D unclear. CDR1 and CDR2 (germline): SGHRS, YFSETQ. V was shortened by 3 bases and J by 0 bases, with 8 bases between the two germline ends. This CDR3 has 14 residues. The CDR3 reads CASSSSASTDTQYF. DNA of the CDR3: TGCGCCAGCAGCTCTTCAGCGAGCACAGATACGCAGTATTTT.

The chain links TRBV7-9 to TRBJ2-2, with 9 nucleotides matching TRBD1. The germline gives CDR1 SEHNR, CDR2 FQNEAQ (reference sequence). The V gene end was trimmed by 5 bases and the J gene end by 6 bases; junction bases not matched to a gene: 4. The CDR3 consists of 14 residues. CDR3 bases: TGTGCCAGCAGCGCCCGGACAGGGGCCGGGGAGCTGTTTTTT. This sequence encodes CASSARTGAGELFF.

This chain connects TRBV6-2 or TRBV6-3 to TRBJ2-7, with D tentatively TRBD1 (6 bases). Trimming cost V 5 bases and J 2 bases, with 19 bases left between them. The CDR3 spans 16 residues. Germline V gives CDR1 MNHEY, CDR2 SVGEGT. The CDR3, as DNA: TGTGCCAGCAGTCAGGGGTCGGGGACGGCAACCTACGAGCAGTACTTC. It codes for CASSQGSGTATYEQYF.

V is TRBV5-1 and J is TRBJ2-5; 10 positions match TRBD1. Germline-derived CDR1 and CDR2 are SGHRS and YFSETQ. The CDR3 runs to 16 residues. The J segment lost 2 bases and the V segment lost 4 bases, leaving 8 bases of the junction unmatched. CDR3 coding DNA: TGCGCCAGCAGCCTCCGGACAGGGGGATCTCAAGAGACCCAGTACTTC. Translation: CASSLRTGGSQETQYF.

The rearrangement uses TRBV5-5 and TRBJ1-2; D is perhaps TRBD1 (6 bases). The V and J ends lost 0 bases and 6 bases respectively, with 9 bases between them. The CDR3 totals 13 residues. The germline gives CDR1 SGHKS, CDR2 YYEKEE (reference sequence). Here the CDR3 reads CASSLVGANGYTF. DNA of the CDR3: TGTGCCAGCAGCTTGGTGGGGGCCAATGGCTACACCTTC.

The chain couples TRBV7-9 to TRBJ1-6; D is uncertain. Trimming left V 5 bases short and J 7 bases short, with 6 bases between. The CDR3 runs 12 residues. Germline CDR1 SEHNR, CDR2 FQNEAQ (reference sequence). The CDR3 DNA follows: TGTGCCAGCAGCCTCCTCAATTCACCCCTCCACTTT. As protein: CASSLLNSPLHF.

This clone was found once. The chain joins TRBV2 to TRBJ1-6; D ambiguous. V was pared by 1 base and J by 5 bases, with 9 bases between. Germline CDR1 SNHLY, CDR2 FYNNEI. CDR3 length: 15 amino acids. The CDR3 DNA follows: TGTGCCAGCAGTGAAGACCGTTCAAATAATTCACCCCTCCACTTT. Translated, it gives CASSEDRSNNSPLHF.

The genes are TRBV4-1 and TRBJ1-2; D is uncertain. V lost 0 bases, J lost 7 bases, and 12 bases lay in between. This CDR3 spans 14 amino acids. Germline V lookup: CDR1 MGHRA, CDR2 YSYEKL. Here the CDR3 reads CASSQDLLPAGYTF. DNA for the CDR3: TGCGCCAGCAGCCAAGATCTCCTCCCCGCTGGCTACACCTTC.

The CDR3 loop reads CASSLRTGFATNEKLFF. The CDR3 nucleotides read TGTGCCAGCAGCTTACGAACGGGGTTTGCAACTAATGAAAAACTGTTTTTT. The chain couples TRBV7-2 to TRBJ1-4; D unresolved. The germline gives CDR1 SGHTA, CDR2 FQGNSA. The CDR3 loop spans 17 amino acids. The ends were cut back, 2 bases at V and 0 bases at J, with 13 bases in the middle.

V is TRBV24-1 and J is TRBJ2-5; D might be TRBD2 (5 bases). Per the germline V gene, CDR1 is KGHDR and CDR2 is SFDVKD. The CDR3 consists of 12 residues. Trimming left V 9 bases short and J 7 bases short, with 14 bases between. CDR3 DNA: TGTGCCACCTCCTTGGGCGGAGGGACCCAGTACTTC. As protein: CATSLGGGTQYF.

A single count supports this clone. The chain combines TRBV19 with TRBJ2-3; 11 positions match TRBD2. Germline V gene data show CDR1 as LNHDA and CDR2 as SQIVND (reference sequence). Trimming at V came to 3 bases and at J to 9 bases, leaving 11 bases not matched to a gene. The CDR3 contains 16 residues. CDR3 amino acids: CASSIGASGGKGTQYF. The CDR3 DNA is TGTGCCAGTAGTATTGGGGCTAGCGGGGGGAAGGGCACGCAGTATTTT.

The V gene is TRBV7-9, the J gene TRBJ1-1, with D perhaps TRBD1 (5 bases). CDR1 is SEHNR and CDR2 is FQNEAQ in the germline V gene (reference sequence). Trimming shortened V by 3 bases and J by 4 bases, and 9 bases separated the two germline ends. There are 13 residues in the CDR3. The CDR3 is CASSFGGGTEAFF. CDR3 DNA: TGTGCCAGCAGCTTCGGGGGGGGCACTGAAGCTTTCTTT.

Only one count was recorded for this clone. The J gene is TRBJ1-2, the V gene TRBV18; 7 positions agree with TRBD1. V shed 3 bases, J shed 4 bases, and the junction held 5 bases outside the gene matches. The CDR3 is 14 amino acids. Germline V CDR1 and CDR2: KGHSH, LQKENI. DNA of the CDR3: TGTGCCAGCTCACCTGGACAGGTTGGCTATGGCTACACCTTC. Encoded protein: CASSPGQVGYGYTF.

The chain couples TRBV5-4 to TRBJ2-5, with a possible D match to TRBD1 (7 bases). The germline V gene has CDR1 SGHNT and CDR2 YYREEE (reference sequence). This CDR3 has 17 residues. V lost 4 bases and J 3 bases, leaving 22 bases between the germline ends. The CDR3 region has the DNA TGTGCCAGCAGCCCACCCCCTTCGGGCAGGGGGGAAGAGACCCAGTACTTC. Translating gives CASSPPPSGRGEETQYF.

This rearrangement joins TRBV7-9 to TRBJ1-1, with 7 bases identical to TRBD1. The CDR3 length is 16 residues. Germline loops: CDR1 SEHNR, CDR2 FQNEAQ (reference sequence). Unmatched junction bases numbered 7, after V lost 3 bases and J lost 0 bases. CDR3 bases: TGTGCCAGCAGCTTGGAGACAGGGCCCATGAACACTGAAGCTTTCTTT. This codes for CASSLETGPMNTEAFF. The full variable domain, with the rest looked up from reference TRBV7-9 and TRBJ1-1, is DTGVSQNPRHKITKRGQNVTFRCDPISEHNRLYWYRQTLGQGPEFLTYFQNEAQLEKSRLLSDRFSAERPKGSFSTLEIQRTEQGDSAMYLCASSLETGPMNTEAFFGQGTRLTVV.